Listed below are T cell receptor beta chains from one sample, sequenced in a study of OX40 agonist ivuxolimab in advanced cancers. The protocol was immunoSEQ multiplex PCR, while the TCRdb copy is restricted to in-frame clones and leaves out a portion. In the table there are approximately 70,000 clones, more than 90% of which are singletons. The source material was CD4+ or CD8+ T cells sorted from blood, sampled in a trial of the OX40 agonist ivuxolimab. Receptors were obtained from an adult with an advanced solid tumor such as melanoma, head and neck, liver or kidney cancer. Both conserved end residues are part of each CDR3.

CDR3 protein: CASSLDGYGYTF
J gene: TRBJ1-2
V gene: TRBV7-9

CDR3 protein: CASSIAWRGGPYEQYF
J gene: TRBJ2-7
V gene: TRBV19

CDR3 protein: CARSLVVVRVKGQPQHF
J gene: TRBJ1-5
V gene: TRBV5-3

CDR3 protein: CASKGLAGVQETQYF
J gene: TRBJ2-5
V gene: TRBV5-1

CDR3 protein: CASSLRHEQFF
J gene: TRBJ2-1
V gene: TRBV5-4

CDR3 protein: CASRDYAPGELFF
J gene: TRBJ2-2
V gene: TRBV11-3

CDR3 protein: CASSLDSRNEKLFF
J gene: TRBJ1-4
V gene: TRBV28

CDR3 protein: CASSSRGWGEPEAFF
J gene: TRBJ1-1
V gene: TRBV9

CDR3 protein: CASSLSGPDTQYF
J gene: TRBJ2-3
V gene: TRBV5-1

CDR3 protein: CASSSRAESYEQYF
J gene: TRBJ2-7
V gene: TRBV6-1

CDR3 protein: CASSYTGGTYEQYF
J gene: TRBJ2-7
V gene: TRBV7-2

CDR3 protein: CASRSRDTALPSGNTIYF
J gene: TRBJ1-3
V gene: TRBV21-1

CDR3 protein: CASSLRGTGVLETQYF
J gene: TRBJ2-5
V gene: TRBV28

CDR3 protein: CATSQHSSTDTQYF
J gene: TRBJ2-3
V gene: TRBV15

CDR3 protein: CASSSSSGRRGGANVLTF
J gene: TRBJ2-6
V gene: TRBV27

CDR3 protein: CASSPPAGNYNEQFF
J gene: TRBJ2-1
V gene: TRBV28

CDR3 protein: CASSLPPGTGDPEQYF
J gene: TRBJ2-7
V gene: TRBV7-6

CDR3 protein: CASSSSPDRNKDTF
J gene: TRBJ1-2
V gene: TRBV28

CDR3 protein: CASSKLAGANGEQFF
J gene: TRBJ2-1
V gene: TRBV5-1

CDR3 protein: CASSFRVNTEAFF
J gene: TRBJ1-1
V gene: TRBV28

CDR3 protein: CASSGQHGVNQPQHF
J gene: TRBJ1-5
V gene: TRBV18

CDR3 protein: CASSYGASSGANVLTF
J gene: TRBJ2-6
V gene: TRBV7-2

CDR3 protein: CASSQERSNEKLFF
J gene: TRBJ1-4
V gene: TRBV4-1

CDR3 protein: CASSDDRGLGEQYF
J gene: TRBJ2-7
V gene: TRBV5-6

CDR3 protein: CASSSGDLNIQYF
J gene: TRBJ2-4
V gene: TRBV5-1

CDR3 protein: CASSWTSGSTDTQYF
J gene: TRBJ2-3
V gene: TRBV5-1

CDR3 protein: CASSLGRSTDTQYF
J gene: TRBJ2-3
V gene: TRBV11-3

CDR3 protein: CASSLEGGNSPLHF
J gene: TRBJ1-6
V gene: TRBV5-1

CDR3 protein: CASSQDRLLVSGANVLTF
J gene: TRBJ2-6
V gene: TRBV4-3

CDR3 protein: CASQAGETQYF
J gene: TRBJ2-5
V gene: TRBV21-1

CDR3 protein: CASSESKPPGIDTGNTIYF
J gene: TRBJ1-3
V gene: TRBV10-1

CDR3 protein: CASSPRGLARIQETQYF
J gene: TRBJ2-5
V gene: TRBV27

CDR3 protein: CASSPRQGYTEAFF
J gene: TRBJ1-1
V gene: TRBV18

CDR3 protein: CATSRDARQPDGYTF
J gene: TRBJ1-2
V gene: TRBV15

CDR3 protein: CASSDRRGNEQFF
J gene: TRBJ2-1
V gene: TRBV7-3